This T cell receptor (beta chain) appears in the sequencing data of a study of cytomegalovirus exposure and HLA in healthy donors. 13 Jbeta primers and 60 Vbeta primers were used for the PCR. TCRdb keeps only in-frame clones here, not all; method: immunoSEQ multiplex PCR. Of 180,000 or so clones in the sample, 80% to 90% were seen once. About this clone: Its target is not known.

Study-level results: The Asian-associated ancestry cluster reportedly had fewer N-insertions than the approximately 700-donor mean in a later analysis. A previous analysis found most TCR beta V segments productive roughly 90% or roughly 30% of the time. Presence/absence analyses rested on an assumption that sequencing depth was roughly uniform across donors.

With 0 bases clipped from V and 5 bases from J, the junction kept 3 bases outside the gene matches. This CDR3 has 16 residues. The germline gives CDR1 MGHRA, CDR2 YSYEKL. The chain employs TRBV4-1 and TRBJ2-2; TRBD2 matches at 10 bases. The material sequenced was PBMCs. The receptor's source is a man aged 18 to 30 in good health and CMV-seropositive. The CDR3 coding sequence is TGCGCCAGCAGCCAAGATGTAGCGGGGGGTACCGGGGAGCTGTTTTTT. It specifies CASSQDVAGGTGELFF.